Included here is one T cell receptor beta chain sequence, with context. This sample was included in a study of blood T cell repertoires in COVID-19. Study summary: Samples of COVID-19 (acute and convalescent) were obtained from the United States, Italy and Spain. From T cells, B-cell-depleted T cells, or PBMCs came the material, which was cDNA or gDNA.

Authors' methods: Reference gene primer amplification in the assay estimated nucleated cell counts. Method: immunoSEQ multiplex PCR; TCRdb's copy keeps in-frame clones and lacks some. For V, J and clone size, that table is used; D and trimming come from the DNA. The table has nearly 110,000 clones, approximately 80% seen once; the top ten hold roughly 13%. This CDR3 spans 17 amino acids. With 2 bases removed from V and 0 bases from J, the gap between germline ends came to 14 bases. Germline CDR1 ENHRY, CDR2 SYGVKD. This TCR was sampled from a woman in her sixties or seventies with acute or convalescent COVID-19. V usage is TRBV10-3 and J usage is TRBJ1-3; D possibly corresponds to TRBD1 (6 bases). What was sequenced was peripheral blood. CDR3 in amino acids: CAISEAGDILSGNTIYF. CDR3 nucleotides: TGTGCCATCAGTGAGGCAGGGGACATACTCTCTGGAAACACCATATATTTT.